The 29 T cell receptor beta chains presented below share a single source sample, sequenced in a study of blood T cell repertoires in COVID-19 (dated by TCRdb to 2020 to 2021). Library method: the immunoSEQ multiplex PCR assay. Sourced from immuneACCESS, this table was stored by TCRdb with only in-frame sequences that have V and J called. A share of the clones is absent; for the studies checked, an unresolved V gene accounts for under half, and the remainder has no known explanation. Here the sample has tens of thousands of clones; about 80% occur a single time. 15% to 20% of the sample is in the top ten clones. Sequenced material: peripheral blood. These receptors came from a woman of 80 years or more with acute or convalescent COVID-19.

The genes are TRBV4-1 and TRBJ1-4; 8 nucleotides match TRBD1. CDR1 MGHRA and CDR2 YSYEKL come from the germline V gene. J was trimmed by 6 bases and V by 3 bases; bases with no gene match: 6. The CDR3 extends over 15 amino acids. CDR3 nucleotides: TGCGCCAGCAGCCAGGAGGACAGGGATGATGAAAAACTGTTTTTT. It yields the protein CASSQEDRDDEKLFF.

The chain uses TRBV4-1 and TRBJ2-2, with 9 nucleotides matching TRBD2. The CDR3 extends over 21 amino acids. Germline-derived CDR1 and CDR2 are MGHRA and YSYEKL. V lost 3 bases to trimming and J lost 0 bases; unmatched junction nucleotides: 17. The CDR3 protein is CASSQLFLSVTSGSNTGELFF. The CDR3 DNA is TGCGCCAGCAGCCAGTTGTTTCTTAGCGTGACTAGCGGATCGAACACCGGGGAGCTGTTTTTT.

The chain links TRBV11-2 to TRBJ2-2; 10 bases line up with TRBD1. Germline CDR1 SGHAT, CDR2 FQNNGV. With V trimmed by 6 bases and J by 4 bases, 5 bases remained unmatched. The CDR3 is 15 residues long. DNA for the CDR3: TGTGCCAGCAGTCCCGGGACAGGGGTCACCGGGGAGCTGTTTTTT. The encoded protein is CASSPGTGVTGELFF.

V gene TRBV19 combines with J gene TRBJ2-5, with 11 bases aligning to TRBD1. With 6 bases clipped from V and 4 bases from J, the junction kept 4 bases outside the gene matches. The CDR3 is 14 residues long. CDR1 LNHDA and CDR2 SQIVND come from the germline V gene (reference sequence). The CDR3 DNA reads TGTGCCAGTAGCGGACAGGGGGCAGGAGAGACCCAGTACTTC. It is translated as CASSGQGAGETQYF.

The CDR3 loop is CASSAPRDTPNYGYTF. CDR3 DNA sequence: TGTGCCAGTAGCGCCCCAAGGGACACCCCTAACTATGGCTACACCTTC. This chain joins TRBV19 and TRBJ1-2, with D possibly TRBD1 on 6 matching bases. This CDR3 has 16 residues. The germline V and J ends were trimmed by 6 bases and 0 bases, with 17 bases remaining between them. CDR1 LNHDA and CDR2 SQIVND come from the germline V gene (reference sequence).

V is TRBV10-3 and J is TRBJ1-5; perhaps TRBD1 as D (6 bases). The germline CDR1 and CDR2 sequences are ENHRY and SYGVKD. V lost 2 bases to trimming and J lost 0 bases, with 14 bases between them. The CDR3 has 17 amino acids. CDR3 DNA: TGTGCCATCAGTGAGAGGGGAGGGGGTTATAGCAATCAGCCCCAGCATTTT. This gives the protein CAISERGGGYSNQPQHF.

The V and J genes are TRBV5-1 and TRBJ2-7; D unresolved. V lost 0 bases and J lost 5, with 12 bases in between. Germline CDR1 is SGHRS and CDR2 is YFSETQ. The CDR3 totals 14 residues. CDR3 loop: CASSLGRQTNEQYF. The CDR3 DNA sequence: TGCGCCAGCAGCTTGGGTCGCCAAACTAACGAGCAGTACTTC.

The chain carries TRBV11-3 and TRBJ2-1; 8 nucleotides agree with TRBD1. Unmatched junction bases numbered 4, after V lost 5 bases and J lost 10 bases. Germline CDR1 SGHNT, CDR2 YENEEA. This CDR3 region has 12 residues. The CDR3 region has the DNA TGTGCCAGCAGCCCGAGACAGGGGGAGCAGTTCTTC. The encoded protein is CASSPRQGEQFF.

The chain has TRBV20-1 and TRBJ2-7; D gene uncertain. The V and J ends lost 3 bases and 4 bases respectively, with 19 bases between them. CDR3 length: 15 amino acids. In germline, CDR1 is DFQATT, CDR2 SNEGSKA (reference sequence). Here the CDR3 reads CSASSNGSPEYEQYF. Written as DNA, the CDR3 is TGCAGTGCTAGTTCAAACGGCAGTCCGGAGTACGAGCAGTACTTC.

J is TRBJ1-6 and V is TRBV27; D unresolved. V dropped 4 bases and J dropped 9 bases, with 13 bases sitting between them. Germline values: CDR1 MNHEY, CDR2 SMNVEV (reference sequence). This CDR3 is 14 amino acids long. In DNA, the CDR3 is TGTGCCAGCAGTTATGGCTGGCTGGTTTCACCCCTCCACTTT. As protein: CASSYGWLVSPLHF.

This clone was detected a few times. The same CDR3 is also encoded by other DNA sequences in this sample. The chain is built from TRBV6-5 and TRBJ2-1; unclear D gene. Germline loops: CDR1 MNHEY, CDR2 SVGAGI. The CDR3 has 14 amino acids. The ends were cut back, 0 bases at V and 4 bases at J, with 7 bases in the middle. As DNA, the CDR3 is TGTGCCAGCAGTTACTCGACTGGTTACAATGAGCAGTTCTTC. Translated: CASSYSTGYNEQFF.

This clone has only a few counts. This chain joins TRBV24-1 and TRBJ1-1; D is undetermined. The germline V gene has CDR1 KGHDR and CDR2 SFDVKD. V lost 4 bases and J 5 bases, leaving 10 bases between the germline ends. This CDR3 is 13 amino acids long. CDR3 bases: TGTGCCACCAGTGACCGCGGTTTTACTGAAGCTTTCTTT. This sequence encodes CATSDRGFTEAFF.

The chain is built from TRBV18 and TRBJ2-1; D gene uncertain. The V gene's germline CDR1 is KGHSH and CDR2 LQKENI. Trimming cost V 0 bases and J 7 bases, with 7 bases left between them. The CDR3 loop spans 13 amino acids. In DNA form, the CDR3 reads TGTGCCAGCTCACCACCGTCCGAGAATGAGCAGTTCTTC. Its translation is CASSPPSENEQFF.

In its sample, this clone was seen once. The chain is built from TRBV3-1 (or the pseudogene TRBV3-2) and TRBJ2-4; a possible D gene is TRBD1 (5 bases). Trimming stripped 1 base from V and 3 bases from J, with 19 bases between. Germline V gives CDR1 LGHDT, CDR2 YNNKEL (reference sequence). The length of the CDR3 is 18 residues. CDR3 sequence reads: CASSQVRGSIIRKNIQYF. The CDR3 DNA is TGTGCCAGCAGCCAAGTTAGGGGAAGCATAATTCGCAAAAACATTCAGTACTTC.

V gene TRBV5-4 combines with J gene TRBJ1-2; the D gene is possibly TRBD1 (6 bases). The V gene's germline CDR1 is SGHNT and CDR2 YYREEE (reference sequence). V was shortened by 4 bases and J by 5 bases, with 15 bases between the two germline ends. The CDR3 is 14 residues long. The DNA for the CDR3 is TGTGCCAGCAGCAGCGATCCAGGGGATTATGGCTACACCTTC. Translating gives CASSSDPGDYGYTF.

The rearrangement links TRBV12-3 or TRBV12-4 to TRBJ1-1; D unclear. The CDR3 loop spans 13 amino acids. Trimming removed 6 bases at V and 4 bases at J, with 12 bases between. CDR3 sequence reads: CASSPRPTTEAFF. In DNA form, the CDR3 reads TGTGCCAGCAGCCCGAGGCCTACCACTGAAGCTTTCTTT.

The chain has TRBV15 and TRBJ2-7; 8 bases are shared with TRBD1. J gave up 3 bases and V 3 bases, and 7 bases lay outside the gene matches. In germline, CDR1 is LNHNV, CDR2 YYDKDF (reference sequence). The CDR3 covers 15 residues. The CDR3 region is CATSSGQGAGYEQYF. The CDR3 nucleotides read TGTGCCACCAGCAGCGGACAGGGCGCAGGCTACGAGCAGTACTTC.

The J gene is TRBJ1-6, the V gene TRBV19; D possibly corresponds to TRBD1 (5 bases). CDR1 is LNHDA and CDR2 is SQIVND in the germline V gene (reference sequence). There are 13 residues in the CDR3. V lost 7 bases, J lost 8 bases, and 12 bases lay in between. CDR3 nucleotide sequence: TGTGCCAGTAACCAGGGTACGGATTCACCCCTCCACTTT. Translated, it gives CASNQGTDSPLHF.

The V and J genes are TRBV7-9 and TRBJ2-4, with TRBD2 identical over 9 bases. This CDR3 has 14 amino acids. V lost 4 bases, J lost 8 bases, and 6 bases stayed unmatched. The germline V gene encodes CDR1 SEHNR and CDR2 FQNEAQ (reference sequence). The CDR3 sequence is CASSSGTSRHIQYF. The DNA of the CDR3 is TGTGCCAGCAGCTCTGGGACTAGCAGGCACATTCAGTACTTC. Looking up the rest from reference TRBV7-9 and TRBJ2-4 gives the full variable domain: DTGVSQNPRHKITKRGQNVTFRCDPISEHNRLYWYRQTLGQGPEFLTYFQNEAQLEKSRLLSDRFSAERPKGSFSTLEIQRTEQGDSAMYLCASSSGTSRHIQYFGAGTRLSVL.

The chain combines TRBV27 with TRBJ2-7; D perhaps matches TRBD1 (5 bases). This CDR3 contains 14 residues. Germline assignment: CDR1 MNHEY and CDR2 SMNVEV (reference sequence). V shed 4 bases and J shed 0 bases, with 10 bases lying between them. CDR3 in amino acids: CASSSHRSSYEQYF. CDR3 nucleotide sequence: TGTGCCAGCAGTTCCCACAGGAGCTCCTACGAGCAGTACTTC.

The DNA of the CDR3 is TGTGCCAGCAGGCCAATTACAGGGGACGACGAGCAGTACTTC. It translates to CASRPITGDDEQYF. J is TRBJ2-7 and V is TRBV7-9, with 7 bases aligning to TRBD1. The CDR3 is made up of 14 amino acids. Looked up from germline, CDR1 is SEHNR and CDR2 is FQNEAQ (reference sequence). V shed 6 bases, J shed 5 bases, and the junction held 10 bases outside the gene matches.

The chain carries TRBV27 and TRBJ2-5, with D possibly matching TRBD2 (6 bases). From germline, CDR1 is MNHEY and CDR2 SMNVEV (reference sequence). V dropped 3 bases and J dropped 5 bases, with 16 bases sitting between them. This CDR3 spans 15 amino acids. CDR3 region: CASSFTSWGRETQYF. The CDR3, as DNA: TGTGCCAGCAGTTTCACTAGCTGGGGCAGGGAGACCCAGTACTTC.

The genes are TRBV7-9 and TRBJ2-7; D may be TRBD2 (6 bases). Germline V CDR1 and CDR2: SEHNR, FQNEAQ (reference sequence). There are 15 residues in the CDR3. V gave up 3 bases and J gave up 3 bases, with 15 bases separating them. The CDR3 protein is CASSFYSLGGYEQYF. The CDR3 DNA sequence: TGTGCCAGCAGCTTTTACAGTCTGGGGGGCTACGAGCAGTACTTC.

The V call is TRBV5-1, the J call TRBJ1-1; D perhaps matches TRBD1 (5 bases). Trimming left V 0 bases short and J 1 base short, with 7 bases between. The CDR3 contains 14 residues. Germline assignment: CDR1 SGHRS and CDR2 YFSETQ. The CDR3 nucleotides read TGCGCCAGCAGCTTGGGAACAGGGAACACTGAAGCTTTCTTT. This codes for CASSLGTGNTEAFF.

The chain employs TRBV7-9 and TRBJ2-7, with unresolved D. Germline CDR1 and CDR2: SEHNR and FQNEAQ (reference sequence). The CDR3 length is 13 residues. Trimming took off 0 bases at V and 4 bases at J, with 7 bases between the two ends. The CDR3 loop is CASSLAQNYEQYF. CDR3 bases: TGTGCCAGCAGCTTAGCGCAGAATTACGAGCAGTACTTC.

The chain couples TRBV5-1 to TRBJ2-7; maybe TRBD1 (5 bases). V shed 1 base and J shed 3 bases, with 14 bases lying between them. Germline V gives CDR1 SGHRS, CDR2 YFSETQ. The CDR3 covers 15 residues. CDR3 sequence (DNA): TGCGCCAGCAGCTTGTTTGCTGGACAAATCTACGAGCAGTACTTC. Amino acids: CASSLFAGQIYEQYF. Supplemented by reference TRBV5-1 and TRBJ2-7, the full variable domain reads KAGVTQTPRYLIKTRGQQVTLSCSPISGHRSVSWYQQTPGQGLQFLFEYFSETQRNKGNFPGRFSGRQFSNSRSEMNVSTLELGDSALYLCASSLFAGQIYEQYFGPGTRLTVT.

The rearrangement joins TRBV7-9 to TRBJ1-5, with 11 bases that match TRBD1. Germline CDR1 SEHNR, CDR2 FQNEAQ (reference sequence). The V gene end was trimmed by 8 bases and the J gene end by 2 bases; junction bases not matched to a gene: 17. The CDR3 loop spans 19 amino acids. This chain's CDR3 is CASPQKAGQGEMGNQPQHF. For the CDR3, the DNA is TGTGCCAGCCCCCAAAAGGCGGGACAGGGGGAGATGGGCAATCAGCCCCAGCATTTT. Drawing the rest from reference TRBV7-9 and TRBJ1-5, the complete variable domain is DTGVSQNPRHKITKRGQNVTFRCDPISEHNRLYWYRQTLGQGPEFLTYFQNEAQLEKSRLLSDRFSAERPKGSFSTLEIQRTEQGDSAMYLCASPQKAGQGEMGNQPQHFGDGTRLSIL.

The chain uses TRBV15 and TRBJ2-1; D is possibly TRBD1 (5 bases). The V end lost 1 base, the J end lost 5 bases, and 9 bases lay between the germline ends. CDR3 size: 14 residues. The germline CDR1 and CDR2 sequences are LNHNV and YYDKDF (reference sequence). The CDR3 DNA follows: TGTGCCACCAGCAGAGTGTACAGGAACAATGAGCAGTTCTTC. This sequence encodes CATSRVYRNNEQFF.

The CDR3 loop reads CASSTTGTVGGETQYF. In nucleotides, the CDR3 is TGCGCCAGCAGCACAACCGGGACTGTAGGCGGGGAGACCCAGTACTTC. The chain employs TRBV5-1 and TRBJ2-5, with D tentatively TRBD2 (6 bases). CDR3 length equals 16 residues. Germline V lookup: CDR1 SGHRS, CDR2 YFSETQ. V shed 4 bases and J shed 5 bases, with 21 bases lying between them.